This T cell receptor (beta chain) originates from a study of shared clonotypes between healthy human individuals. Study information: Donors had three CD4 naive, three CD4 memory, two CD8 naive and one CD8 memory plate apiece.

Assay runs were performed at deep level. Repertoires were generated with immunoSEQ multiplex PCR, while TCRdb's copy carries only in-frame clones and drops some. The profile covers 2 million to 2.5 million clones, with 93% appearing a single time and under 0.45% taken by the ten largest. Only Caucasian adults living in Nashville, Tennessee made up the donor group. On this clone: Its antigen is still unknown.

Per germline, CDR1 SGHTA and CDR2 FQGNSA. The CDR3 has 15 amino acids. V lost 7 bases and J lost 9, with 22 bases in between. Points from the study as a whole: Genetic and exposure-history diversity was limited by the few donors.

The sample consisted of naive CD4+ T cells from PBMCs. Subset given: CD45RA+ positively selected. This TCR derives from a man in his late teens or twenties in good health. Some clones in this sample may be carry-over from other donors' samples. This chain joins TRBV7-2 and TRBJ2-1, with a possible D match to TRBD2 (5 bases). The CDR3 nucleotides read TGTGCCAGCACCGTAGAGGTGGCGGGTAGTAGTGAGCAGTTCTTC. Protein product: CASTVEVAGSSEQFF.